The 19 T cell receptor beta chains given below trace back to one sample, sequenced in a study of CD8+CD57+ T cells in acquired aplastic anemia. Genomic DNA was employed as the template in profiling TCR beta VDJ and CDR3. TCRdb processed the reads anew with MiXCR; each CDR3 protein has one entry. The sample holds about 240,000 distinct CDR3 sequences, approximately 45% seen once. In patients chosen for sequencing, flow cytometry had shown CD8+CD57+ cell expansion. The sequenced sample was sorted CD4+, CD8+, or CD8+CD57+ T cells (not recorded which) from PBMCs. All receptors come from a human donor with aplastic anemia.

The V call is TRBV19, the J call TRBJ1-2, with TRBD1 matching over 9 bases. The CDR3 runs to 17 residues. With V trimmed by 3 bases and J by 3 bases, 11 bases remained unmatched. CDR1 LNHDA and CDR2 SQIVND come from the germline V gene (reference sequence). CDR3 sequence: CASSMEGTGKFDYGYTF. Here the CDR3 DNA reads TGTGCCAGTAGTATGGAGGGGACAGGGAAATTCGACTATGGCTACACCTTC.

This chain connects TRBV10-2 to TRBJ1-6, with D possibly matching TRBD1 (6 bases). The CDR3 consists of 17 residues. Per germline, CDR1 WSHSY and CDR2 SAAADI. V was pared by 2 bases and J by 7 bases, with 18 bases between. CDR3 DNA: TGCGCCAGCAGTGAGGCGGCAGGGCAGGGGCGGAATTCACCCCTCCACTTT. Its translation: CASSEAAGQGRNSPLHF.

In this sample, this clonotype turned up many times. This CDR3 reads CASMNRVVRNEKLFF. The CDR3 nucleotides are TGCGCCAGCATGAACCGGGTCGTCCGAAATGAAAAACTGTTTTTT. The V and J genes are TRBV10-1 and TRBJ1-4; no reliable D call. Germline CDR1 is WNHNN and CDR2 is SYGVQD (reference sequence). This CDR3 is built from 15 residues. V lost 7 bases to trimming and J lost 5 bases, with 17 bases between them.

This clonotype was counted many times. CDR3 DNA: TGTGCCAGCAGTTACAGCCTGAACACTGAAGCTTTCTTT. Encoded protein: CASSYSLNTEAFF. The chain is built from TRBV27 and TRBJ1-1; D ambiguous. The CDR3 consists of 13 residues. Trimming removed 4 bases at V and 0 bases at J, with 6 bases between. Germline-derived CDR1 and CDR2 are MNHEY and SMNVEV (reference sequence).

This clonotype occurred many times. V gene TRBV28 combines with J gene TRBJ1-6; tentative D call: TRBD1 (5 bases). Between the trimmed V and J ends, which lost 2 bases and 3 bases, there was a span of 8 bases. Germline loops: CDR1 MDHEN, CDR2 SYDVKM. CDR3 length equals 15 residues. CDR3 bases: TGTGCCAGCAGTTTACTCACAGGCTATAATTCACCCCTCCACTTT. This translates into CASSLLTGYNSPLHF.

The gene calls are TRBV7-8 and TRBJ1-1, with D possibly being TRBD1 (5 bases). Germline values: CDR1 SGHVS, CDR2 FQNEAQ. The CDR3 runs 13 residues. V lost 3 bases, J lost 4 bases, and 9 bases lay in between. The CDR3, as DNA: TGTGCCAGCAGCTTCAGGGTGAGCACTGAAGCTTTCTTT. It encodes CASSFRVSTEAFF.

This clonotype was picked up many times. The chain has TRBV14 and TRBJ2-3; 7 bases match TRBD2. V was clipped by 1 base and J by 2 bases; unmatched bases: 9. Looked up from germline, CDR1 is SGHDN and CDR2 is FVKESK. CDR3 size: 17 residues. CDR3 sequence reads: CASSQVGATSFTDTQYF. Here the CDR3 DNA reads TGTGCCAGCAGCCAAGTAGGTGCGACTAGCTTCACAGATACGCAGTATTTT.

The chain combines TRBV10-3 with TRBJ1-5; D is possibly TRBD1 (5 bases). The V gene's germline CDR1 is ENHRY and CDR2 SYGVKD. CDR3 length equals 13 residues. Trimming stripped 5 bases from V and 7 bases from J, with 12 bases between. The CDR3 loop reads CAISRSGDQPQHF. The CDR3 bases are TGTGCCATCAGTAGGTCCGGGGACCAGCCCCAGCATTTT.

This clonotype was counted a single time. V is TRBV2 and J is TRBJ2-1, with a tentative D call TRBD2 (6 bases). This CDR3 is 23 amino acids long. Trimming took 8 bases from V and 1 from J, leaving 39 bases between them. CDR1 is SNHLY and CDR2 is FYNNEI in the germline V gene. CDR3 coding DNA: TGTGCCAGCTACGGGGGACGTGCCAGCAGCCAAGACATCTACCGGATGTCCTACAATGAGCAGTTCTTC. It is translated as CASYGGRASSQDIYRMSYNEQFF.

Concerning this clonotype itself: Because the CDR3 is missing its conserved closing phenylalanine or tryptophan, this is likely a read error. The chain is built from TRBV20-1 and TRBJ1-4; D remains ambiguous. The germline V gene encodes CDR1 DFQATT and CDR2 SNEGSKA (reference sequence). The CDR3 length is 14 residues. Trimming shortened V by 6 bases and J by 7 bases, and 18 bases separated the two germline ends. CDR3 in amino acids: CSAPDVATGEKLFL. The DNA of the CDR3 is TGCAGTGCCCCGGACGTCGCGACTGGTGAAAAACTGTTTCTT.

The rearrangement uses TRBV10-2 and TRBJ1-2, with TRBD1 identical over 9 bases. The germline gives CDR1 WSHSY, CDR2 SAAADI. The CDR3 has 13 amino acids. V was pared by 4 bases and J by 7 bases, with 4 bases of the junction left unmatched. The CDR3 reads CASSGTGGLGYTF. CDR3 nucleotides: TGCGCCAGCAGTGGTACAGGGGGCCTTGGCTACACCTTC.

This clonotype occurred a few times. The V gene is TRBV4-2, the J gene TRBJ2-3; 10 positions match TRBD2. From germline, CDR1 is LGHNA and CDR2 YNFKEQ. The V and J ends lost 0 bases and 4 bases, in that order; junction bases with no gene match: 7. CDR3 length: 17 residues. The CDR3 loop is CASSQEASGGRADTQYF. DNA of the CDR3: TGTGCCAGCAGCCAAGAGGCTAGCGGGGGTCGGGCAGATACGCAGTATTTT.

This clonotype showed up just once. J is TRBJ1-6 and V is TRBV20-1; D may be TRBD1 (5 bases). The CDR3 sequence is 15 residues long. The V end lost 0 bases, the J end lost 7 bases, and 13 bases lay between the germline ends. Germline loops: CDR1 DFQATT, CDR2 SNEGSKA (reference sequence). The CDR3 region is CSARDLGQRNSPLHF. CDR3 in DNA: TGCAGTGCTAGAGATTTGGGGCAGAGGAATTCACCCCTCCACTTT.

This clonotype was seen ten or more times. This chain links TRBV7-6 with TRBJ2-1; a possible D gene is TRBD1 (5 bases). V was clipped by 3 bases and J by 2 bases, with 11 bases between them. The CDR3 has 15 amino acids. Germline V gene lookup returns CDR1 SGHVS and CDR2 FNYEAQ. The CDR3 bases are TGTGCCAGCAGCTTTACACAGGATGCCTACAATGAGCAGTTCTTC. It codes for CASSFTQDAYNEQFF. The full variable domain, completed using reference TRBV7-6 and TRBJ2-1, is GAGVSQSPRYKVTKRGQDVALRCDPISGHVSLYWYRQALGQGPEFLTYFNYEAQQDKSGLPNDRFSAERPEGSISTLTIQRTEQRDSAMYRCASSFTQDAYNEQFFGPGTRLTVL.

The table lists this clonotype with a few counts. This chain joins TRBV7-8 and TRBJ2-3; 12 nucleotides match TRBD2. J lost 5 bases, V lost 5 bases, and 5 bases had no gene match. In germline, CDR1 is SGHVS, CDR2 FQNEAQ. The CDR3 extends over 15 amino acids. CDR3 sequence: CASSASGGVVDTQYF. CDR3 coding DNA: TGTGCCAGCAGCGCTAGCGGGGGGGTTGTAGATACGCAGTATTTT.

This clonotype was recorded once. The chain carries TRBV15 and TRBJ2-3; D is unresolved. Per germline, CDR1 LNHNV and CDR2 YYDKDF (reference sequence). The CDR3 is 13 amino acids. V lost 4 bases and J lost 1, with 6 bases in between. CDR3 nucleotide sequence: TGTGCCACCAGCATCCAGGGCACAGATACGCAGTATTTT. It yields the protein CATSIQGTDTQYF.

This clonotype has a handful of counts. The chain carries TRBV10-3 and TRBJ1-6; maybe TRBD1 (6 bases). In germline, CDR1 is ENHRY, CDR2 SYGVKD. The V end was cut by 2 bases, the J end by 9 bases, with 8 bases between. This CDR3 has 13 residues. The chain's CDR3 is CAISEGGRSPLHF. The CDR3 DNA is TGTGCCATCAGTGAGGGGGGCCGTTCACCCCTCCACTTT.

V usage is TRBV19 and J usage is TRBJ1-1, with D perhaps TRBD1 (6 bases). V was cut by 6 bases and J by 11 bases, with 13 bases left in between. Germline CDR1 reads LNHDA; CDR2 reads SQIVND (reference sequence). The CDR3 runs 11 residues. CDR3 region: CASSLRQDAFF. Here the CDR3 DNA reads TGTGCCAGTAGCCTCAGACAGGATGCTTTCTTT.

This chain joins TRBV6-5 and TRBJ1-6; D is possibly TRBD1 (5 bases). Trimming cost V 2 bases and J 8 bases, with 13 bases left between them. The CDR3 sequence is 15 residues long. From germline, CDR1 is MNHEY and CDR2 SVGAGI. The CDR3: CASSYRRGEYSPLHF. As DNA, the CDR3 is TGTGCCAGCAGTTACCGGAGGGGAGAGTATTCACCCCTCCACTTT.